This TCR beta chain was recorded in a study of human versus mouse CDR3 diversity and MHC coevolution listed by TCRdb under 2017. Notes on the research overall: The immunoSEQ assay was reported to detect one in 200,000 T cells and to minimize multiplex PCR amplification bias. Across mouse and human samples, each sample had between about 0.6 x 10^7 and 1.7 x 10^7 valid reads. Repertoires of human naive CD4 T cells were used as a reference for TCR selection on multiple MHC II alleles and were compared against human-TCR-locus transgenic mice carrying single MHC II. The human cohort comprised three healthy volunteer blood donors, one aged 30 to 39, one aged 40 to 50 and one aged 60 to 69 at collection.

The QIAGEN blood and tissue kit was used to extract genomic DNA from the sorted cells, and that DNA was then quantified on a NanoDrop 1000. Deep sequencing and quantification of TCR alpha and beta chains were performed on the immunoSEQ platform by multiplex PCR of genomic DNA. The published analysis was carried out like this. TCR sequences were annotated using IMGT gene and region definitions. As a stand-in for the preselection repertoire, out-of-frame rearrangements were used and set against in-frame clonotypes. Repertoire size was estimated with the iCHAO1 estimator supplied with the immunoSEQ platform. A Gini index based on the Lorenz curve was applied to in-frame amino acid clonotypes to measure clonal inequality. Shared clonotypes were counted with the intersect function of the R package tcR, and similarity was scored with the Jaccard index. Principal component analysis of V, J and V-J usage frequencies was run with the R prcomp function without normalization. Imported from immuneACCESS, the table was reduced by TCRdb to in-frame sequences with V and J called. These copies leave out some clones; in studies compared against another copy, an unresolved V gene accounts for under half, and the cause of the remainder is not known. That table is the source of V, J and clone size, and D and trimming were worked out from the DNA. The table for this sample lists around 77,000 clones; 85% to 95% of them were counted only once. The ten biggest clones cover less than 0.16% of the sample.

Relative to germline, V is missing 0 bases and J is missing 6 bases, with 7 bases of the junction outside any gene match. For CDR1 and CDR2, the germline V gene lists SQVTM and ANQGSEA. The CDR3, cysteine through phenylalanine, is 15 amino acids long. The only DNA kept is the CDR3, 45 bases in frame from the first base. Fluorescence-activated cell sorting was used to isolate naive CD4 T cells, defined as CD45RO-negative and CD62L-positive, from PBMCs. Each donor gave about 46 ml of fresh peripheral blood, from which PBMCs were isolated by Ficoll density centrifugation. Sorting was performed on a FACSAria III instrument, with purity above 85% for all samples. Paper-wide results and their limitations: Repertoire diversity was not regarded as directly comparable between humans and mice because human T cells were selected on over 5 MHC II alleles. Among all the groups compared, the lowest clonal inequality scores came from most of the three human donors. On average, humans had more CDR3 deletions and insertions than mice, indicating greater exonuclease and TdT activity. The largest TCR beta repertoire, around 1.7 million clonotypes, was estimated by iCHAO1 for humans, a finding likely attributable to selection by multiple MHC II molecules.

In regard to this clone: The specificity of this receptor is unknown. No base quality values were provided; no much bigger clone lies one nucleotide off.

The sequence is built from TRBV29-1 and TRBJ2-7, with TRBD2 identical over 11 junction bases. This TCR derives from a person between 25 and 75 years old in good health. Sample: naive CD4+ T cells from blood. This specimen's cell subset or site label, per the study, means: CD45RO-negative CD62L-positive naive CD4 T cells. The bases are TGCAGCGTTGAAGATCTAGCGGGAGGAGGAAGCGAGCAGTACTTC. It translates as CSVEDLAGGGSEQYF.